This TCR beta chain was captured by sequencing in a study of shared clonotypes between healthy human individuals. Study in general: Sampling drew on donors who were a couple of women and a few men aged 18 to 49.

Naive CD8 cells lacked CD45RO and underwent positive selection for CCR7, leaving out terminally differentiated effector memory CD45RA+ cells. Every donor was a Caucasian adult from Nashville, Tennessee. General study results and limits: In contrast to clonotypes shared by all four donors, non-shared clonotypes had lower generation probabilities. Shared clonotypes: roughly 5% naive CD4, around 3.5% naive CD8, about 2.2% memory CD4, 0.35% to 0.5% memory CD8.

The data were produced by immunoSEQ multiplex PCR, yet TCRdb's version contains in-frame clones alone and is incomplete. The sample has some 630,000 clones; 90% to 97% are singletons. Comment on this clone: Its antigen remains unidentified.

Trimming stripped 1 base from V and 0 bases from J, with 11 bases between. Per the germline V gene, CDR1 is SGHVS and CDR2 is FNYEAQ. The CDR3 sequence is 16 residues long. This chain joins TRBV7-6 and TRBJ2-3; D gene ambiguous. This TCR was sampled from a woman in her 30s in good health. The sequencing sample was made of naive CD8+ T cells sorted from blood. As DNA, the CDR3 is TGTGCCAGCAGCTTAGTCTGGTCAGAGAGCACAGATACGCAGTATTTT. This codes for CASSLVWSESTDTQYF.